The TCR beta chain described here comes from a study of blood T cell repertoires in COVID-19. Study-wide context: Researchers got acute and convalescent COVID-19 samples from the United States, Italy and Spain. T cells, B-cell-depleted T cells, or PBMCs supplied cDNA or gDNA.

Original data processing: By means of reference gene primer amplification, nucleated cell counts were estimated. Libraries were prepared by immunoSEQ multiplex PCR; TCRdb keeps only in-frame clonotypes and omits some of them. That table supplies the V and J calls and clone size; D and trimming were determined from the DNA. The sample has 100,000 to 120,000 clones, about 75% seen once. The CDR3 is made up of 14 amino acids. Germline trimming cut 6 bases from V and 8 bases from J; bases unmatched to any gene: 10. Germline values: CDR1 MNHEY, CDR2 SVGAGI. This clonotype originated in a woman in her 70s with acute or convalescent COVID-19. This chain connects TRBV6-5 to TRBJ1-2; 9 nucleotides match TRBD1. Input material: peripheral blood. The chain's CDR3 is CASSRRGTGKGYTF. As DNA, the CDR3 is TGTGCCAGCAGCCGCCGGGGGACAGGGAAGGGCTACACCTTC.